These 25 T cell receptor beta chains came from one sample sequenced in a study of blood T cell repertoires in COVID-19. The data were produced by immunoSEQ multiplex PCR, yet TCRdb's version contains in-frame clones alone and is incomplete. This table holds about 170,000 clones, more than 65% found once. Sequencing was carried out using PBMCs or T cells enriched from blood (not recorded which). The source is a man in his forties or fifties who had recovered from COVID-19.

This clone has just one count. CDR3 DNA sequence: TGTGCCAGCAGGTCAGACTACCTCTCCTACAATGAGCAGTTCTTC. This translates into CASRSDYLSYNEQFF. The V gene is TRBV5-4, the J gene TRBJ2-1, with a possible D match to TRBD2 (5 bases). V was trimmed by 5 bases and J by 0 bases, leaving 12 bases between them. Germline CDR1 is SGHNT and CDR2 is YYREEE (reference sequence). The CDR3 extends over 15 amino acids.

This clone was counted a single time. V usage is TRBV6-6 and J usage is TRBJ2-1, with D possibly TRBD2 on 6 matching bases. V lost 5 bases and J lost 5, with 10 bases in between. The CDR3 is 13 residues long. The germline V gene has CDR1 MNHNY and CDR2 SVGAGI (reference sequence). CDR3 residues: CASSRDFDNEQFF. The CDR3 DNA reads as TGTGCCAGCAGTCGGGACTTTGACAATGAGCAGTTCTTC.

The CDR3 coding sequence is TGTGCCAGCAGCCTCACAGGGTTTGGGAGGGACACTGAAGCTTTCTTT. Translated: CASSLTGFGRDTEAFF. This chain links TRBV28 with TRBJ1-1; D perhaps matches TRBD1 (6 bases). The CDR3 is 16 amino acids. The germline gives CDR1 MDHEN, CDR2 SYDVKM. V lost 6 bases and J 3 bases, leaving 20 bases between the germline ends.

The V gene is TRBV10-3, the J gene TRBJ1-5; D is possibly TRBD1 (6 bases). The CDR3 is 18 amino acids. Trimming pared 2 bases from V and 2 bases from J, leaving 19 bases between. Looked up from germline, CDR1 is ENHRY and CDR2 is SYGVKD. CDR3 sequence (DNA): TGTGCCATCAGTGAGAATGCGCGATGGACAGACGGCAATCAGCCCCAGCATTTT. Its protein is CAISENARWTDGNQPQHF.

This clone was seen a single time. The V and J genes are TRBV7-9 and TRBJ1-2, with unresolved D. Trimming removed 5 bases from V and 3 bases from J, with 13 bases in between. The CDR3 totals 14 residues. The germline CDR1 and CDR2 sequences are SEHNR and FQNEAQ (reference sequence). The CDR3 sequence is CASSRLNPDYGYTF. The CDR3 coding sequence is TGTGCCAGCAGCCGCCTAAATCCGGACTATGGCTACACCTTC.

The V call is TRBV9, the J call TRBJ2-3; D gene uncertain. The CDR3 has 14 amino acids. Trimming removed 4 bases from V and 0 bases from J, with 9 bases in between. Germline loops: CDR1 SGDLS, CDR2 YYNGEE. The CDR3, as DNA: TGTGCCAGCAGCCCGAGGATGAGCACAGATACGCAGTATTTT. Amino acids: CASSPRMSTDTQYF.

This chain uses TRBV18 with TRBJ1-1; TRBD1 aligns across 7 bases. The CDR3 totals 15 residues. Germline V CDR1 and CDR2: KGHSH, LQKENI. The V and J ends lost 4 bases and 1 base, in that order; junction bases with no gene match: 6. The DNA of the CDR3 is TGTGCCAGCTCACTATGGGACAGTCGGAACACTGAAGCTTTCTTT. It is translated as CASSLWDSRNTEAFF.

This clone was seen more than once but under ten times. V is TRBV11-2 and J is TRBJ1-3; D might be TRBD1 (6 bases). The CDR3 totals 16 residues. The V and J ends lost 1 base and 4 bases respectively, with 14 bases between them. CDR1 SGHAT and CDR2 FQNNGV come from the germline V gene. Here the CDR3 DNA reads TGTGCCAGCAGCTTAGCCACAGGGCTCCCGGGAAACACCATATATTTT. Translated: CASSLATGLPGNTIYF. Looking up the rest from reference TRBV11-2 and TRBJ1-3 gives the full variable domain: EAGVAQSPRYKIIEKRQSVAFWCNPISGHATLYWYQQILGQGPKLLIQFQNNGVVDDSQLPKDRFSAERLKGVDSTLKIQPAKLEDSAVYLCASSLATGLPGNTIYFGEGSWLTVV.

This chain joins TRBV7-9 and TRBJ2-1, with a tentative D call TRBD2 (5 bases). This CDR3 contains 16 residues. Per the germline V gene, CDR1 is SEHNR and CDR2 is FQNEAQ (reference sequence). Between the trimmed V and J ends, which lost 4 bases and 5 bases, there was a span of 18 bases. The CDR3 bases are TGTGCCAGCAGCTCCGTAGGCGGGCCCCGTGACAATGAGCAGTTCTTC. It translates to CASSSVGGPRDNEQFF.

This clone has only a few counts. The chain is built from TRBV5-5 and TRBJ2-7; 11 bases map to TRBD2. J gave up 0 bases and V 5 bases, and 4 bases lay outside the gene matches. The CDR3 spans 15 residues. Germline assignment: CDR1 SGHKS and CDR2 YYEKEE (reference sequence). The CDR3 here is CASRTTSGGSYEQYF. As DNA, the CDR3 is TGTGCCAGCAGGACTACTAGCGGGGGCTCCTACGAGCAGTACTTC. The full variable domain, rest sourced from reference TRBV5-5 and TRBJ2-7, is DAGVTQSPTHLIKTRGQQVTLRCSPISGHKSVSWYQQVLGQGPQFIFQYYEKEERGRGNFPDRFSARQFPNYSSELNVNALLLGDSALYLCASRTTSGGSYEQYFGPGTRLTVT.

The chain uses TRBV7-8 and TRBJ1-1, with a tentative D call TRBD1 (5 bases). In germline, CDR1 is SGHVS, CDR2 FQNEAQ. The CDR3 totals 14 residues. V lost 5 bases and J 7 bases, leaving 17 bases between the germline ends. The DNA of the CDR3 is TGTGCCAGCAGCCCCAGGACGGGGGATCTTGAAGCTTTCTTT. Amino acid sequence: CASSPRTGDLEAFF.

V gene TRBV27 combines with J gene TRBJ2-2; D is perhaps TRBD1 (6 bases). V lost 4 bases and J 0 bases, leaving 12 bases between the germline ends. The CDR3 totals 16 residues. Germline V gene data show CDR1 as MNHEY and CDR2 as SMNVEV (reference sequence). CDR3 residues: CASSSPGGPNTGELFF. The CDR3 bases are TGTGCCAGCAGTTCCCCTGGGGGCCCGAACACCGGGGAGCTGTTTTTT.

This rearrangement joins TRBV15 to TRBJ2-2; TRBD1 matches at 8 bases. Germline V CDR1 and CDR2: LNHNV, YYDKDF (reference sequence). This CDR3 spans 15 amino acids. V shed 6 bases and J 1 base; nucleotides not matched to a gene: 4. The CDR3 DNA sequence: TGTGCCACCAGTTCCGGGACAGGGAACACCGGGGAGCTGTTTTTT. Translation: CATSSGTGNTGELFF.

V and J are TRBV6-5 and TRBJ1-2, with D unresolved. Germline loops: CDR1 MNHEY, CDR2 SVGAGI. CDR3 size: 14 residues. Trimming left V 6 bases short and J 4 bases short, with 15 bases between. The CDR3 is CASSYSQTIYGYTF. CDR3 coding DNA: TGTGCCAGCAGCTACAGCCAAACTATCTATGGCTACACCTTC.

This chain links TRBV7-9 with TRBJ2-7; D uncertain. The germline V and J ends were trimmed by 2 bases and 0 bases, with 11 bases remaining between them. This CDR3 region has 15 residues. CDR1 and CDR2 (germline): SEHNR, FQNEAQ (reference sequence). The CDR3: CASSLSDHYSYEQYF. DNA of the CDR3: TGTGCCAGCAGCTTAAGCGATCACTACTCCTACGAGCAGTACTTC.

This chain uses TRBV11-2 with TRBJ2-3; 8 bases are a match to TRBD2. CDR1 and CDR2 from the germline V gene are SGHAT and FQNNGV. The CDR3 length is 16 residues. V lost 5 bases, J lost 0 bases, and 7 bases stayed unmatched. CDR3 DNA: TGTGCCAGCAGCCCATTGGCGGGGGGCAGCACAGATACGCAGTATTTT. It codes for CASSPLAGGSTDTQYF. The full variable domain, in which reference TRBV11-2 and TRBJ2-3 provide the parts outside the CDR3, is EAGVAQSPRYKIIEKRQSVAFWCNPISGHATLYWYQQILGQGPKLLIQFQNNGVVDDSQLPKDRFSAERLKGVDSTLKIQPAKLEDSAVYLCASSPLAGGSTDTQYFGPGTRLTVL.

The chain links TRBV19 to TRBJ1-2; TRBD1 matches 7 bases. The CDR3 totals 17 residues. CDR1 and CDR2 (germline): LNHDA, SQIVND (reference sequence). The J segment lost 1 base and the V segment lost 5 bases, leaving 13 bases of the junction unmatched. CDR3 sequence (DNA): TGTGCCAGTAGTGCAACGACAGGGCCGCACCGTAACTATGGCTACACCTTC. This sequence encodes CASSATTGPHRNYGYTF.

The genes are TRBV5-1 and TRBJ2-3; D gene uncertain. This CDR3 region has 12 residues. Germline V gives CDR1 SGHRS, CDR2 YFSETQ. V dropped 3 bases and J dropped 6 bases, with 8 bases sitting between them. CDR3 bases: TGCGCCAGCAGCTACGCGGTGGATACGCAGTATTTT. Its translation: CASSYAVDTQYF.

The chain carries TRBV5-1 and TRBJ1-6, with a possible D match to TRBD1 (6 bases). There are 15 residues in the CDR3. V lost 1 base and J lost 9, with 14 bases in between. CDR1 and CDR2 (germline): SGHRS, YFSETQ. As DNA, the CDR3 is TGCGCCAGCAGCTTGATGGTGACAGGTTCTTCACCCCTCCACTTT. Protein product: CASSLMVTGSSPLHF.

The CDR3 sequence is CASSPGTGGTGWYEQYF. The DNA for the CDR3 is TGTGCCAGCTCACCTGGGACAGGGGGCACCGGGTGGTACGAGCAGTACTTC. This chain connects TRBV18 to TRBJ2-7, with 12 bases matching TRBD1. The CDR3 runs 17 residues. CDR1 and CDR2 (germline): KGHSH, LQKENI. J lost 4 bases, V lost 3 bases, and 10 bases had no gene match.

The genes are TRBV19 and TRBJ1-2; TRBD1 matches 8 bases. The CDR3 sequence is 14 residues long. Germline CDR1 LNHDA, CDR2 SQIVND (reference sequence). V was clipped by 7 bases and J by 4 bases; unmatched bases: 8. The CDR3 DNA is TGTGCCAGTATGAAGGCAGGGGGCGCCTATGGCTACACCTTC. Translating gives CASMKAGGAYGYTF.

V is TRBV5-8 and J is TRBJ2-7; D may be TRBD1 (5 bases). This CDR3 comprises 15 residues. CDR1 SGHTS and CDR2 YDEGEE come from the germline V gene. Trimming shortened V by 5 bases and J by 2 bases, and 17 bases separated the two germline ends. In nucleotides, the CDR3 is TGTGCCAGCAGGGACACAGGTCGTTCCCCCTACGAGCAGTACTTC. Its translation is CASRDTGRSPYEQYF.

The J gene is TRBJ1-2, the V gene TRBV11-2, with 7 bases matching TRBD1. Trimming at V came to 6 bases and at J to 5 bases, leaving 18 bases not matched to a gene. In germline, CDR1 is SGHAT, CDR2 FQNNGV. This CDR3 region has 17 residues. CDR3: CASSPPYRRGDAYGYTF. As DNA, the CDR3 is TGTGCCAGCAGTCCCCCCTACCGCAGGGGGGATGCATATGGCTACACCTTC.

V usage is TRBV5-4 and J usage is TRBJ2-5; maybe TRBD2 (6 bases). Germline V gene lookup returns CDR1 SGHNT and CDR2 YYREEE (reference sequence). The ends were cut back, 4 bases at V and 2 bases at J, with 15 bases in the middle. This CDR3 region has 15 residues. CDR3 region: CASSLQRASQETQYF. Here the CDR3 DNA reads TGTGCCAGCAGCCTCCAGCGGGCAAGTCAAGAGACCCAGTACTTC. Full variable domain (outside the CDR3, taken from reference TRBV5-4 and TRBJ2-5): ETGVTQSPTHLIKTRGQQVTLRCSSQSGHNTVSWYQQALGQGPQFIFQYYREEENGRGNFPPRFSGLQFPNYSSELNVNALELDDSALYLCASSLQRASQETQYFGPGTRLLVL.

The V call is TRBV5-1, the J call TRBJ1-4; D may be TRBD1 (6 bases). Trimming cost V 4 bases and J 4 bases, with 17 bases left between them. This CDR3 has 16 amino acids. Germline V gives CDR1 SGHRS, CDR2 YFSETQ. The CDR3 sequence is CASSAGTGIINEKLFF. The CDR3 DNA is TGCGCCAGCAGCGCTGGTACAGGGATCATTAATGAAAAACTGTTTTTT.